This T cell receptor (beta chain) was sequenced for a study of technical replicates of blood from a handful of donors. In germline, CDR1 is SGDLS, CDR2 YYNGEE. The CDR3 length is 11 residues. TCRdb's copy holds only in-frame clones and misses some; the assay was immunoSEQ multiplex PCR. The table lists tens of thousands of clones, roughly 95% of them singletons, with roughly 0.39% in the top ten. Note on this clone: One end of the junction fails to match germline, which may point to a read error.

The sample comprised T cells isolated from PBMCs. The TCR was taken from a human donor in good health. V gene TRBV9 combines with J gene TRBJ2-3, with 7 bases fitting TRBD1. CDR3: CASRGSGGGDF. CDR3 in DNA: TGTGCCAGCCGAGGGTCAGGGGGTGGCGATTTT.